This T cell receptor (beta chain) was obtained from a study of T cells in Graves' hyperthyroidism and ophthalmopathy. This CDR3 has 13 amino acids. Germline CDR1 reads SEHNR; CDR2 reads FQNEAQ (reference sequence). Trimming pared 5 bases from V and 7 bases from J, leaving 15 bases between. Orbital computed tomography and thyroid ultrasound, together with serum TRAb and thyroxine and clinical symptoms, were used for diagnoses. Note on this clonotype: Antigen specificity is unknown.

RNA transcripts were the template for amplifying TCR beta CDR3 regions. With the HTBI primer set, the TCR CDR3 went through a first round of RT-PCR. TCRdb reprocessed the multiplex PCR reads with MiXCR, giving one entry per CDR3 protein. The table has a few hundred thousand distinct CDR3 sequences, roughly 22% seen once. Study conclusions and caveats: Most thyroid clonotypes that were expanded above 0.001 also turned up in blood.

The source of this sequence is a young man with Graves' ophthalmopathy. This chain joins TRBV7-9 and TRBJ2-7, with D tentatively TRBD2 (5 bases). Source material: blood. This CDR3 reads CASSPAGIEEQYF. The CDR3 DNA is TGTGCCAGCAGCCCCGCGGGTATAGAGGAGCAGTACTTC.